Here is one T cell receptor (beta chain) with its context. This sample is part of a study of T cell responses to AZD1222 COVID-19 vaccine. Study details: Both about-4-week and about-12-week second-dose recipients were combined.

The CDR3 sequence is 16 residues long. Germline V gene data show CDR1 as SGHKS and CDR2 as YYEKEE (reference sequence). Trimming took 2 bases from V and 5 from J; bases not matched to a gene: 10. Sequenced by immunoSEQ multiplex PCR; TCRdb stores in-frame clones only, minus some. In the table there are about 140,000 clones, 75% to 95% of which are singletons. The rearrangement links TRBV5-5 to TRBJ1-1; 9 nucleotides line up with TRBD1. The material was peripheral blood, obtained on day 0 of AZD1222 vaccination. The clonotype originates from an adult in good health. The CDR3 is CASSFGTGQSRTEAFF. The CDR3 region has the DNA TGTGCCAGCAGCTTCGGGACAGGGCAATCGAGGACTGAAGCTTTCTTT.